These 32 T cell receptor beta chains came from one sample sequenced in a study of regulatory T cells in long-lasting Graves disease. Construction of the TCR beta libraries employed iRepertoire HTBI primers in conjunction with Arm-PCR of CDR3 regions. TCRdb used MiXCR to reprocess the multiplex PCR reads, holding one entry per CDR3 protein. The table lists around 480,000 distinct CDR3 sequences, around 15% of them singletons. Time point indicated: newly diagnosed GD, antithyroid drugs for less than 3 months. The TCR library used RNA extracted from PBMCs. These data are also associated with another study on T cells in Graves' hyperthyroidism and ophthalmopathy.

This sample comprised peripheral blood mononuclear cells (PBMCs), obtained at new diagnosis, from a patient treated with antithyroid drugs. Source of these receptors: a man between 40 and 49 years old with Graves disease.

This chain joins TRBV5-1 and TRBJ2-3; TRBD2 might be the D (6 bases). CDR1 and CDR2 from the germline V gene are SGHRS and YFSETQ. V was trimmed by 4 bases and J by 6 bases, leaving 18 bases between them. This CDR3 region has 15 residues. CDR3 region: CASSAGTHSWDTQYF. The CDR3 DNA follows: TGCGCCAGCAGCGCGGGGACTCACTCATGGGATACGCAGTATTTT.

This clonotype turned up a few times. Possible read error: a much larger clone is one base away. The chain combines TRBV5-1 with TRBJ2-1; D gene uncertain. V gave up 4 bases and J gave up 2 bases, with 7 bases separating them. This CDR3 region has 13 residues. In germline, CDR1 is SGHRS, CDR2 YFSETQ. CDR3 residues: CASSPAAYNEQFF. The CDR3 DNA follows: TGCGCCAGCAGCCCGGCAGCCTACAATGAGCAGTTCTTC.

This clonotype has a count of ten or more. The chain has TRBV20-1 and TRBJ2-7, with a weak D call TRBD2 (6 bases). The germline V gene has CDR1 DFQATT and CDR2 SNEGSKA (reference sequence). This CDR3 spans 15 amino acids. Trimming removed 0 bases from V and 0 bases from J, with 12 bases in between. The CDR3 reads CSARDHGGSSYEQYF. The CDR3 coding sequence is TGCAGTGCTAGAGATCACGGAGGGAGCTCCTACGAGCAGTACTTC.

The CDR3 loop is CASSLDGTGAPATGELFF. In DNA form, the CDR3 reads TGCGCCAGCAGCCTGGACGGGACAGGGGCCCCGGCCACCGGGGAGCTGTTTTTT. The gene calls are TRBV5-1 and TRBJ2-2, with 10 bases identical to TRBD1. Per the germline V gene, CDR1 is SGHRS and CDR2 is YFSETQ. This CDR3 region has 18 residues. V trimming: 4 bases; J trimming: 4 bases; junction bases outside the gene matches: 13.

This clonotype has ten or more counts. The genes are TRBV6-1 and TRBJ2-3; D might be TRBD2 (5 bases). The germline V gene has CDR1 MNHNS and CDR2 SASEGT. V was cut by 7 bases and J by 5 bases, with 16 bases left in between. This CDR3 has 14 amino acids. CDR3 amino acids: CASTPSVSVDTQYF. For the CDR3, the DNA is TGTGCCAGCACCCCTTCGGTTAGCGTAGATACGCAGTATTTT.

V is TRBV5-1 and J is TRBJ1-2; 9 bases align to TRBD1. Looked up from germline, CDR1 is SGHRS and CDR2 is YFSETQ. The junction had 10 bases not matched to a gene; V was cut back by 3 bases and J by 7 bases. The CDR3 is 15 residues long. In DNA, the CDR3 is TGCGCCAGCAGCTCGGGCCTACAGGGGGCGTCTGGCTACACCTTC. Amino acids: CASSSGLQGASGYTF.

V gene TRBV30 combines with J gene TRBJ1-1; D is unresolved. Trimming removed 1 base at V and 6 bases at J, with 9 bases between. The CDR3 runs 12 residues. Per germline, CDR1 GTSNPN and CDR2 SVGIG (reference sequence). The CDR3 reads CAWSADGAEAFF. In DNA, the CDR3 is TGTGCCTGGAGTGCTGACGGCGCTGAAGCTTTCTTT.

There are many counts of this clonotype. This sequence joins TRBV7-9 and TRBJ2-1, with D hard to call. Germline loops: CDR1 SEHNR, CDR2 FQNEAQ (reference sequence). CDR3 length: 11 residues. Trimming stripped 4 bases from V and 10 bases from J, with 8 bases between. The CDR3 DNA reads as TGTGCCAGCAGCTATGCTGCAGAGCAGTTCTTC. Its translation is CASSYAAEQFF.

This clonotype appeared many times. V gene TRBV9 combines with J gene TRBJ2-3; either TRBD1 or TRBD2 may fit D (5 bases each). This CDR3 region has 13 residues. Germline loops: CDR1 SGDLS, CDR2 YYNGEE. Trimming took off 4 bases at V and 6 bases at J, with 12 bases between the two ends. CDR3 loop: CASSKGPGDTQYF. The DNA of the CDR3 is TGTGCCAGCAGCAAGGGACCCGGGGATACGCAGTATTTT.

This clonotype showed up many times. This chain joins TRBV30 and TRBJ2-7; TRBD1 matches 8 bases. V lost 5 bases and J lost 3; bases outside the gene matches: 6. CDR1 and CDR2 (germline): GTSNPN, SVGIG (reference sequence). The CDR3 length is 13 residues. CDR3 in DNA: TGTGCCTGGGCAGGACAGGGCGTCTACGAGCAGTACTTC. Residues: CAWAGQGVYEQYF.

The chain links TRBV20-1 to TRBJ2-6; D unclear. Germline values: CDR1 DFQATT, CDR2 SNEGSKA (reference sequence). This CDR3 has 15 amino acids. CDR3 amino acids: CSALDGGSGANVLTF. The CDR3 coding sequence is TGCAGCGCTCTGGACGGTGGATCTGGGGCCAACGTCCTGACTTTC.

This clonotype was seen many times. The chain recombines TRBV11-2 with TRBJ1-6; 9 positions agree with TRBD1. The CDR3 contains 16 residues. Trimming removed 5 bases from V and 7 bases from J; junction bases left unmatched: 9. Germline V gives CDR1 SGHAT, CDR2 FQNNGV. The CDR3 loop is CASSPGTGRGNSPLHF. CDR3 bases: TGTGCCAGCAGCCCGGGGACAGGGAGAGGGAATTCACCCCTCCACTTT.

V usage is TRBV12-3 or TRBV12-4 and J usage is TRBJ1-2, with TRBD1 identical over 8 bases. The CDR3 spans 14 residues. With 8 bases clipped from V and 4 bases from J, the junction kept 9 bases outside the gene matches. CDR3: CASAPPGTGYGYTF. DNA of the CDR3: TGTGCCAGCGCCCCCCCCGGGACAGGCTATGGCTACACCTTC.

This clonotype was detected ten times or more. V is TRBV30 and J is TRBJ2-7, with 7 bases fitting TRBD1. The CDR3 has 13 residues. The J segment lost 3 bases and the V segment lost 1 base, leaving 3 bases of the junction unmatched. In germline, CDR1 is GTSNPN, CDR2 SVGIG (reference sequence). CDR3 coding DNA: TGTGCCTGGAGTGGGGACAGACGCTACGAGCAGTACTTC. This translates into CAWSGDRRYEQYF.

This clonotype showed up just a few times. The V gene is TRBV7-2, the J gene TRBJ2-1, with 8 nucleotides matching TRBD2. The CDR3 contains 13 residues. Per the germline V gene, CDR1 is SGHTA and CDR2 is FQGNSA. V lost 5 bases, J lost 8 bases, and 5 bases stayed unmatched. CDR3 residues: CASSHGGDYEQFF. The CDR3 bases are TGTGCCAGCAGCCACGGGGGGGATTATGAGCAGTTCTTC.

In this sample, this clonotype turned up a few times. V usage is TRBV18 and J usage is TRBJ1-2; TRBD1 aligns across 8 bases. This CDR3 is built from 13 residues. V lost 6 bases, J lost 6 bases, and 6 bases stayed unmatched. CDR1 is KGHSH, CDR2 LQKENI, per germline. DNA for the CDR3: TGTGCCAGCTCCCAGGGGGCTGTGGATGGCTACACCTTC. Protein product: CASSQGAVDGYTF.

The gene calls are TRBV7-9 and TRBJ2-2; D may correspond to TRBD1 or TRBD2 (5 bases each). CDR1 is SEHNR, CDR2 FQNEAQ, per germline (reference sequence). There are 14 residues in the CDR3. V was shortened by 4 bases and J by 3 bases, with 9 bases between the two germline ends. The CDR3 protein is CASSSQGDTGELFF. The DNA of the CDR3 is TGTGCCAGCAGCTCGCAGGGAGACACCGGGGAGCTGTTTTTT. Complete variable domain (other parts from reference TRBV7-9 and TRBJ2-2): DTGVSQNPRHKITKRGQNVTFRCDPISEHNRLYWYRQTLGQGPEFLTYFQNEAQLEKSRLLSDRFSAERPKGSFSTLEIQRTEQGDSAMYLCASSSQGDTGELFFGEGSRLTVL.

This clonotype was detected many times. The gene calls are TRBV20-1 and TRBJ1-1; no reliable D call. The V and J ends lost 3 bases and 5 bases respectively, with 10 bases between them. Germline assignment: CDR1 DFQATT and CDR2 SNEGSKA (reference sequence). This CDR3 has 12 amino acids. CDR3 sequence (DNA): TGCAGTGCTAGCTCGGGAGTAACTGAAGCTTTCTTT. This gives the protein CSASSGVTEAFF.

This sequence joins TRBV5-5 and TRBJ2-1; 9 positions agree with TRBD2. V lost 5 bases, J lost 8 bases, and 14 bases stayed unmatched. CDR1 is SGHKS, CDR2 YYEKEE, per germline (reference sequence). The CDR3 has 16 residues. CDR3 sequence: CASSRSSGRMGYEQFF. In DNA form, the CDR3 reads TGTGCCAGCAGTCGGAGTAGCGGGAGAATGGGGTATGAGCAGTTCTTC.

This clonotype has at least ten counts. The chain uses TRBV10-3 and TRBJ2-3, with D possibly being TRBD1 (6 bases). The CDR3 sequence is 14 residues long. CDR1 is ENHRY, CDR2 SYGVKD, per germline. V was clipped by 2 bases and J by 4 bases, with 10 bases between them. The CDR3 DNA is TGTGCCATCAGTGAGGGCAGGGGTGCAGATACGCAGTATTTT. Its translation is CAISEGRGADTQYF.

In this sample, this clonotype turned up many times. The chain combines TRBV7-9 with TRBJ1-2; 8 bases map to TRBD1. Trimming cost V 0 bases and J 8 bases; bases outside gene matches: 14. There are 17 residues in the CDR3. Germline CDR1 reads SEHNR; CDR2 reads FQNEAQ (reference sequence). This CDR3 is CASSLALSPQGASGYTF. The CDR3 DNA is TGTGCCAGCAGCTTAGCGCTCTCCCCCCAGGGGGCATCCGGCTACACCTTC.

This clonotype was counted between two and nine times. The gene calls are TRBV24-1 and TRBJ2-1, with D uncertain. Per germline, CDR1 KGHDR and CDR2 SFDVKD. The CDR3 runs to 13 residues. The V end was cut by 11 bases, the J end by 4 bases, with 14 bases between. The CDR3 region is CAIQAGAYNEQFF. CDR3 coding DNA: TGTGCCATCCAAGCAGGAGCTTACAATGAGCAGTTCTTC.

This clonotype was found many times. The chain employs TRBV5-1 and TRBJ2-3; D is unresolved. V lost 1 base, J lost 4 bases, and 10 bases lay in between. This CDR3 region has 14 residues. Germline assignment: CDR1 SGHRS and CDR2 YFSETQ. DNA of the CDR3: TGCGCCAGCAGCTTGTCTTCTACCCCAGATACGCAGTATTTT. This translates into CASSLSSTPDTQYF.

Worth noting for this clonotype: A far bigger clonotype differs at one base, so this is likely a read error. The rearrangement links TRBV27 to TRBJ2-3; D unresolved. CDR1 and CDR2 from the germline V gene are MNHEY and SMNVEV (reference sequence). The CDR3 has 14 amino acids. V lost 8 bases and J 2 bases, leaving 14 bases between the germline ends. CDR3 DNA sequence: TGTGCCAGCGGTCAAGACGGATTCACAGATACGCAGTATTTT. It is translated as CASGQDGFTDTQYF.

The rearrangement joins TRBV24-1 to TRBJ1-5, with unresolved D. The CDR3 is made up of 16 amino acids. Germline values: CDR1 KGHDR, CDR2 SFDVKD. Trimming pared 4 bases from V and 4 bases from J, leaving 16 bases between. This chain's CDR3 is CATSDSSRRGNQPQHF. The CDR3 bases are TGTGCCACCAGTGACTCGAGTAGGCGCGGTAATCAGCCCCAGCATTTT.

V gene TRBV28 combines with J gene TRBJ1-5; perhaps TRBD1 as D (6 bases). This CDR3 comprises 15 residues. Trimming pared 4 bases from V and 9 bases from J, leaving 19 bases between. Per the germline V gene, CDR1 is MDHEN and CDR2 is SYDVKM. In DNA, the CDR3 is TGTGCCAGCAGTTCCGACAGGTTTGTCGCTCTGCCCCAGCATTTT. Amino acids: CASSSDRFVALPQHF.

This clonotype was seen at least ten times. V gene TRBV4-1 combines with J gene TRBJ2-1; TRBD2 might be the D (6 bases). This CDR3 contains 15 residues. The ends were cut back, 0 bases at V and 1 base at J, with 7 bases in the middle. Germline V CDR1 and CDR2: MGHRA, YSYEKL. For the CDR3, the DNA is TGCGCCAGCAGCCAAGACGGGGGATCCTACAATGAGCAGTTCTTC. It codes for CASSQDGGSYNEQFF.

This clonotype was seen more than once but under ten times. This chain links TRBV20-1 with TRBJ2-6; a weak D match, TRBD1 (6 bases). Germline assignment: CDR1 DFQATT and CDR2 SNEGSKA (reference sequence). The CDR3 length is 15 residues. V lost 5 bases and J lost 2, with 13 bases in between. The CDR3 DNA reads TGCAGTGCTGGGGACACATCCGCTGGGGCCAACGTCCTGACTTTC. Protein product: CSAGDTSAGANVLTF.

The table lists this clonotype with many counts. The chain combines TRBV3-1 with TRBJ1-1; TRBD1 is a possible D gene (5 bases). The CDR3 consists of 14 residues. Germline CDR1 and CDR2: LGHDT and YNNKEL (reference sequence). The V end lost 2 bases, the J end lost 1 base, and 8 bases lay between the germline ends. CDR3 nucleotides: TGTGCCAGCAGCCAACCGACAGCGAACACTGAAGCTTTCTTT. It codes for CASSQPTANTEAFF.

This clonotype came up many times. The gene calls are TRBV6-1 and TRBJ1-5, with 8 nucleotides matching TRBD1. The CDR3 runs 14 residues. The J segment lost 5 bases and the V segment lost 0 bases, leaving 0 bases of the junction unmatched. Germline V CDR1 and CDR2: MNHNS, SASEGT. The CDR3 is CASSEATGDQPQHF. Written as DNA, the CDR3 is TGTGCCAGCAGTGAAGCGACAGGGGATCAGCCCCAGCATTTT.

The rearrangement joins TRBV10-3 to TRBJ2-7; D tentatively fits TRBD1 or TRBD2 (5 bases each). V gave up 10 bases and J gave up 0 bases, with 16 bases separating them. This CDR3 has 14 residues. Germline V gene data show CDR1 as ENHRY and CDR2 as SYGVKD. The DNA for the CDR3 is TGTGCCACCTCCGGGACGATGAACTCCTACGAGCAGTACTTC. Residues: CATSGTMNSYEQYF.

This clonotype has ten or more counts. The V call is TRBV3-1, the J call TRBJ2-3; 11 bases are a match to TRBD2. Looked up from germline, CDR1 is LGHDT and CDR2 is YNNKEL (reference sequence). This CDR3 has 17 residues. V gave up 3 bases and J gave up 2 bases; unmatched junction bases: 7. The CDR3: CASSQRLAGIPTDTQYF. The CDR3 region has the DNA TGTGCCAGCAGCCAGCGACTAGCGGGGATTCCCACAGATACGCAGTATTTT.